Given below is one TCR beta chain in context. The target antigen is unknown. These data are taken from a study of cytomegalovirus exposure and HLA in healthy donors. Researchers ran the PCR with 60 Vbeta and 13 Jbeta primers. The method was immunoSEQ multiplex PCR; TCRdb's version includes in-frame clones alone and lacks a portion of them. The data contain 120,000 or so clones, roughly four fifths of them singletons. The germline CDR1 and CDR2 sequences are WNHNN and SYGVQD (reference sequence). This CDR3 has 15 amino acids. Whole-study results and caveats: A few V segments could not be told apart, such as TRBV6-2 and TRBV6-3, and were left out. In vitro work confirmed that a few CMV-associated chains recognize CMV antigens. In a later analysis, TCR beta V- and J-gene trimming showed a link to a missense DCLRE1C variant.

This receptor was taken from a male donor in good health and CMV-seropositive. The source material was PBMCs. The V gene is TRBV10-1, the J gene TRBJ2-5, with 10 bases identical to TRBD2. Near its end, the DNA agrees better with TRBJ2-7, so the J call may be wrong. This CDR3 is CASSASGRLSYEQYF. CDR3 nucleotides: TGCGCCAGCAGTGCTAGCGGGAGACTCTCCTACGAGCAGTACTTC.